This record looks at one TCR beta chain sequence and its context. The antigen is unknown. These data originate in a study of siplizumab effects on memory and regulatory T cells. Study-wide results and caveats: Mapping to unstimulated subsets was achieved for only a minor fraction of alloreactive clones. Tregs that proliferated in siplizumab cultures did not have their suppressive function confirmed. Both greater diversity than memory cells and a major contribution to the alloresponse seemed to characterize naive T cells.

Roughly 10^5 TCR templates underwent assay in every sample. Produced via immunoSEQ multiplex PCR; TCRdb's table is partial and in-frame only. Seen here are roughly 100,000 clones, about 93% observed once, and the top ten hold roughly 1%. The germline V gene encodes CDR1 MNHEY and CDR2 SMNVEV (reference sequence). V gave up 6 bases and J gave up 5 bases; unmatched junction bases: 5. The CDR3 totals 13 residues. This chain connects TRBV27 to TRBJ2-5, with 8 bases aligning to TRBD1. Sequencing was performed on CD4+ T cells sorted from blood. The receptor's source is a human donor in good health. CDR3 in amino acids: CASRRTGLETQYF. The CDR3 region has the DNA TGTGCCAGCAGACGGACAGGGCTGGAGACCCAGTACTTC.